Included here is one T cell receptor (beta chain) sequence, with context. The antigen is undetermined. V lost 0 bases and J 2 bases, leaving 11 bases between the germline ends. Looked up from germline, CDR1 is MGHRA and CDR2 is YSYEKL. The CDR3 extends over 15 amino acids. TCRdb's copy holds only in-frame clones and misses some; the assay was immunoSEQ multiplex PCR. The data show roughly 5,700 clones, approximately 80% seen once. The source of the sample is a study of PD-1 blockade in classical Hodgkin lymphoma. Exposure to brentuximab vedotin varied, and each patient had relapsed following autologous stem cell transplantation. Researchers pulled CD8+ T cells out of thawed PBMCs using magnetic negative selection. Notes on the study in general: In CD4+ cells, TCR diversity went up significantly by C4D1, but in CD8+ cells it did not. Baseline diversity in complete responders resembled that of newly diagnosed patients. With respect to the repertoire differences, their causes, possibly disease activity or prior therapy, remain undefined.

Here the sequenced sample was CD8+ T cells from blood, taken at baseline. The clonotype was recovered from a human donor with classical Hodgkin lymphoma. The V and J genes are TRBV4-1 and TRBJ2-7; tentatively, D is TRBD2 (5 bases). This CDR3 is CASSQDEGRTYEQYF. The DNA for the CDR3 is TGCGCCAGCAGCCAAGATGAGGGCAGGACCTACGAGCAGTACTTC.